This entry concerns a single TCR beta chain. This sample was taken from a study of shared clonotypes between healthy human individuals. Study at large: Used for every donor were three CD4 naive, three CD4 memory, two CD8 naive and one CD8 memory plate.

V was pared by 0 bases and J by 3 bases, with 9 bases between. Germline lookup yields CDR1 SGHRS and CDR2 YFSETQ. This CDR3 has 14 amino acids. Profiled with immunoSEQ multiplex PCR; TCRdb holds only in-frame clones, not every one. The sample gives some 2,400,000 clones, more than 90% of which show up once; roughly 0.13% is in the top ten. The TCR was taken from a man aged 18-30 years in good health. Sequences were obtained from naive CD4+ T cells sorted from blood. Subset specified: CD45RA+ positively selected. The chain recombines TRBV5-1 with TRBJ1-1; D not certain. The CDR3 here is CASSLDNSYTEAFF. In DNA form, the CDR3 reads TGCGCCAGCAGCTTGGATAACAGTTACACTGAAGCTTTCTTT.